The clone carrying this T cell receptor (beta chain) appeared many times. Its target is unknown. The time point is: patch test 3, about 24 weeks after DPC sensitization. The treatment was: therapeutic diphenylcyclopropenone sensitization with weekly scalp DPC. The data are from a study of human T cells and chemical hapten exposure. TCRdb reprocessed the RACE reads via MiXCR and lists one record per CDR3 protein. In the table there are roughly 71,000 distinct CDR3 sequences, around 10% of which are singletons. Study-wide points: TCRs above 1 in 1000 frequency stayed constant with DPC sensitization.

The CDR3 covers 17 residues. Germline assignment: CDR1 MGHRA and CDR2 YSYEKL. The V gene lost 6 bases and the J gene lost 5 bases, with 24 bases spanning the gap. The source of this sequence is a woman aged 50 to 60 with alopecia areata. Some clones in this sample may be carry-over from other donors' samples. The material sequenced was whole blood, taken in connection with sensitization to the hapten diphenylcyclopropenone (DPC). The chain links TRBV4-1 to TRBJ2-3, with D tentatively TRBD1 or TRBD2 (5 bases each). DNA of the CDR3: TGCGCCAGCAGGAAGGATGGGGGACCCCAACAGAAAGATACGCAGTATTTT. Its protein product is CASRKDGGPQQKDTQYF.